The rows below give T cell receptor beta chains drawn from one sample of a study of blood T cell repertoires in COVID-19. The data were produced by immunoSEQ multiplex PCR, yet TCRdb's version contains in-frame clones alone and is incomplete. The repertoire consists of roughly 40,000 clones, with more than 80% occurring once and the leading ten covering roughly 0.35%. Material: peripheral blood. These receptors originate from a middle-aged man with COVID-19, enrolled during active disease. Each CDR3 is given with its conserved first and last residue. The D gene is left open where the match is weak. Size is omitted from some rows. Given values are once, few, many or a class for expanded clones.

V gene: TRBV2
J gene: TRBJ1-3
clone size: -
D gene: -
CDR3 protein: CASSEGWRNSGNTIYF
CDR3 DNA: TGTGCCAGCAGTGAAGGGTGGAGGAACTCTGGAAACACCATATATTTT

V gene: TRBV6-5
J gene: TRBJ2-7
clone size: -
D gene: TRBD2
CDR3 protein: CASSWTSGSSYEQYF
CDR3 DNA: TGTGCCAGCAGTTGGACTAGCGGGAGCTCCTACGAGCAGTACTTC

V gene: TRBV27
J gene: TRBJ2-7
clone size: -
D gene: -
CDR3 protein: CASSPGTNYEQYF
CDR3 DNA: TGTGCCAGCAGTCCTGGGACAAACTACGAGCAGTACTTC

V gene: TRBV25-1
J gene: TRBJ2-3
clone size: -
D gene: -
CDR3 protein: CASTRTATDTQYF
CDR3 DNA: TGTGCCAGCACGAGGACAGCCACAGATACGCAGTATTTT

V gene: TRBV27
J gene: TRBJ1-6
clone size: -
D gene: TRBD1
CDR3 protein: CASSQGQGTYNSPLHF
CDR3 DNA: TGTGCCAGCAGTCAAGGACAGGGGACCTATAATTCACCCCTCCACTTT

V gene: TRBV6-1
J gene: TRBJ1-6
clone size: -
D gene: -
CDR3 protein: CASSEPPGAYNSPLHF
CDR3 DNA: TGTGCCAGCAGTGAACCCCCAGGGGCATATAATTCACCCCTCCACTTT

V gene: TRBV11-2
J gene: TRBJ1-2
clone size: -
D gene: TRBD1
CDR3 protein: CASSSGQTPVYYGYTF
CDR3 DNA: TGTGCCAGCAGCTCGGGACAGACACCGGTTTATTACGGCTACACCTTC

V gene: TRBV5-4
J gene: TRBJ1-4
clone size: -
D gene: TRBD1
CDR3 protein: CASSQPSGGSNEKLFF
CDR3 DNA: TGTGCCAGCAGCCAGCCGTCAGGGGGCTCGAATGAAAAACTGTTTTTT

V gene: TRBV5-1
J gene: TRBJ2-6
clone size: -
D gene: -
CDR3 protein: CASSLKTASGANVLTF
CDR3 DNA: TGCGCCAGCAGCCTCAAAACTGCGTCTGGGGCCAACGTCCTGACTTTC

V gene: TRBV29-1
J gene: TRBJ1-3
clone size: -
D gene: TRBD1
CDR3 protein: CSVDRGRNTIYF
CDR3 DNA: TGCAGCGTCGACAGGGGACGAAACACCATATATTTT

V gene: TRBV9
J gene: TRBJ1-2
clone size: -
D gene: TRBD1
CDR3 protein: CASSAPLDRGSYGYTF
CDR3 DNA: TGTGCCAGCAGCGCCCCGTTGGACAGGGGTTCCTATGGCTACACCTTC

V gene: TRBV5-6
J gene: TRBJ2-5
clone size: once
D gene: -
CDR3 protein: CASSLDVWPQETQYF
CDR3 DNA: TGTGCCAGCAGCTTGGATGTCTGGCCTCAAGAGACCCAGTACTTC

V gene: TRBV19
J gene: TRBJ2-3
clone size: -
D gene: TRBD2
CDR3 protein: CASSGARSGSGDTQYF
CDR3 DNA: TGTGCCAGTAGTGGAGCGAGAAGCGGGAGTGGCGATACGCAGTATTTT